The T cell receptor beta chain under discussion was sequenced for a study of shared clonotypes between healthy human individuals. Overall study results and limits: For naive CD4 cells, roughly 5% of clonotypes were shared across a handful of donors.

V shed 3 bases and J 8 bases; nucleotides not matched to a gene: 10. The CDR3 runs to 14 residues. CDR1 and CDR2 (germline): SGHDT, YYEEEE. A remark on this clone: The target antigen is unknown.

Here immunoSEQ multiplex PCR was the method, and the copy in TCRdb shows in-frame clones only, minus some. The table has some 1.1 million clones, 70% to 80% seen once; the top ten hold about 0.94%. The chain links TRBV5-6 to TRBJ1-2; 7 bases map to TRBD1. The sample taken for sequencing was memory CD4+ T cells from PBMCs. Specified subset: CD45RA-negative fraction. The origin of this receptor is a young man in good health. Some clones in this sample may be carry-over from other donors' samples. CDR3: CASSSSIDREGYTF. The CDR3 DNA reads as TGTGCCAGCAGCTCCTCGATAGACAGGGAGGGCTACACCTTC.